The 7 T cell receptor beta chains in this list originate from one sample, sequenced in a study of early T cells in non-severe SARS-CoV-2 infection. TCRdb reanalysed the 5' RACE reads using MiXCR and keeps one entry per CDR3 protein. The sample holds 100,000 to 120,000 distinct CDR3 sequences, 12% seen once. The sequenced sample was whole blood. The receptors come from an adult who was a healthcare worker with PCR-confirmed SARS-CoV-2 infection or an uninfected control (not recorded which).

This clonotype was seen a handful of times. The CDR3 coding sequence is TGTGCCAGCAGTTACAGGACTAGCGGAGATACGCAGTATTTT. It codes for CASSYRTSGDTQYF. The chain is built from TRBV6-5 and TRBJ2-3; 10 bases are a match to TRBD2. Per the germline V gene, CDR1 is MNHEY and CDR2 is SVGAGI. The J segment lost 5 bases and the V segment lost 2 bases, leaving 1 base of the junction unmatched. CDR3 length: 14 amino acids.

The sample holds a few counts of this clonotype. The junction and the germline gene differ at one end; a read error may be behind it. This chain uses TRBV6-6 with TRBJ1-3; D gene uncertain. The V gene's germline CDR1 is MNHNY and CDR2 SVGAGI (reference sequence). There are 11 residues in the CDR3. CDR3 coding DNA: TGTGCCAGCGACTCTGGAAACACCACATATTTT. Translation gives CASDSGNTTYF.

The chain uses TRBV11-2 and TRBJ1-1; D gene ambiguous. The V gene lost 0 bases and the J gene lost 4 bases, with 9 bases spanning the gap. The V gene's germline CDR1 is SGHAT and CDR2 FQNNGV. This CDR3 contains 14 residues. CDR3 protein: CASSLDPGSTEAFF. For the CDR3, the DNA is TGTGCCAGCAGCTTAGATCCAGGTTCCACTGAAGCTTTCTTT.

The chain couples TRBV28 to TRBJ2-7; 9 bases agree with TRBD1. Per the germline V gene, CDR1 is MDHEN and CDR2 is SYDVKM. The CDR3 extends over 16 amino acids. Unmatched junction bases numbered 11, after V lost 3 bases and J lost 5 bases. In DNA, the CDR3 is TGTGCCAGCAGTTTGGGCCCCGGGACAGGGTTAAACGAGCAGTACTTC. As protein: CASSLGPGTGLNEQYF.

This clonotype was observed at least ten times. The chain combines TRBV12-3 or TRBV12-4 with TRBJ1-4; 7 bases are a match to TRBD1. J gave up 4 bases and V 5 bases, and 10 bases lay outside the gene matches. The CDR3 has 16 amino acids. The CDR3 sequence is CASSRVPGTVNEKLFF. CDR3 DNA sequence: TGTGCCAGCAGTCGCGTACCCGGGACAGTTAATGAAAAACTGTTTTTT.

This clonotype appeared a few times. V usage is TRBV6-1 and J usage is TRBJ2-7; tentative D call: TRBD2 (5 bases). This CDR3 is built from 13 residues. Trimming took 1 base from V and 2 from J, leaving 6 bases between them. CDR1 and CDR2 from the germline V gene are MNHNS and SASEGT. The CDR3 sequence is CASSEGGTYEQYF. The CDR3 DNA sequence: TGTGCCAGCAGTGAAGGAGGGACCTACGAGCAGTACTTC.

The sample holds a few counts of this clonotype. V is TRBV12-2 and J is TRBJ2-1; the table's TRBD1 call for D was not verified on the DNA. TRBV12-2 is listed as a pseudogene. The CDR3 has 17 amino acids. In nucleotides, the CDR3 is TGTGCAAGTCGCTCCTACCTCGGGACAGGGATGCACAATGAGCAGTTCTTC. This gives the protein CASRSYLGTGMHNEQFF.